Shown below are 27 T cell receptor beta chains from a single sample sequenced in a study of T-cell reconstitution after alpha-beta-depleted transplantation in children. The TCRbeta library incorporated unique molecular identifiers. TCRdb itself ran the PCR reads through MiXCR, one entry per CDR3 protein. The table records 490,000 or so distinct CDR3 sequences, roughly a tenth of them present only once. The source material was PBMCs, sampled before TCRalphabeta/CD19-depleted stem cell transplant. The receptors were gathered from a child aged 2 to 10 with inherited bone marrow failure, due to receive a stem cell transplant.

The table lists this clonotype with many counts. This chain joins TRBV10-3 and TRBJ2-3, with 7 bases fitting TRBD2. CDR3 size: 16 residues. Unmatched junction bases numbered 10, after V lost 4 bases and J lost 3 bases. Germline V lookup: CDR1 ENHRY, CDR2 SYGVKD. The CDR3 spells CAISARTREATDTQYF. The CDR3, as DNA: TGTGCCATCAGTGCTCGGACTAGAGAGGCAACAGATACGCAGTATTTT.

This clonotype was observed many times. V and J are TRBV10-3 and TRBJ2-3; unclear D gene. The CDR3 sequence is 15 residues long. Between the trimmed V and J ends, which lost 3 bases and 2 bases, there was a span of 12 bases. Germline V gives CDR1 ENHRY, CDR2 SYGVKD. CDR3 bases: TGTGCCATCAGTGACAGGCTGTGGGACACAGATACGCAGTATTTT. Its translation: CAISDRLWDTDTQYF.

This clonotype was seen a few times. This chain uses TRBV20-1 with TRBJ2-7; D ambiguous. This CDR3 comprises 14 residues. From germline, CDR1 is DFQATT and CDR2 SNEGSKA (reference sequence). The germline V and J ends were trimmed by 2 bases and 1 base, with 12 bases remaining between them. The CDR3 DNA is TGCAGTGCTAGATTGGCCAAAGGGTCCTACGAGCAGTACTTC. Amino acid sequence: CSARLAKGSYEQYF.

At least ten counts were recorded for this clonotype. The chain recombines TRBV6-2 or TRBV6-3 with TRBJ2-2, with a possible D match to TRBD2 (6 bases). V was shortened by 2 bases and J by 0 bases, with 7 bases between the two germline ends. Germline CDR1 MNHEY, CDR2 SVGEGT. The CDR3 is made up of 15 amino acids. CDR3 sequence reads: CASSYTGANTGELFF. CDR3 in DNA: TGTGCCAGCAGTTACACGGGGGCGAACACCGGGGAGCTGTTTTTT.

The chain joins TRBV20-1 to TRBJ1-6, with D unresolved. The V end was cut by 3 bases, the J end by 10 bases, with 13 bases between. Germline V gives CDR1 DFQATT, CDR2 SNEGSKA (reference sequence). This CDR3 region has 13 residues. CDR3 nucleotide sequence: TGCAGTGCTAGGAGGGATCGAGAGTCACCCCTCCACTTT. Its protein product is CSARRDRESPLHF.

This clonotype was seen ten or more times. The V call is TRBV20-1, the J call TRBJ2-3, with 10 nucleotides matching TRBD2. The junction had 3 bases not matched to a gene; V was cut back by 2 bases and J by 4 bases. Germline loops: CDR1 DFQATT, CDR2 SNEGSKA (reference sequence). CDR3 length: 14 amino acids. The CDR3 nucleotides read TGCAGTGCTAGACCAGCGGGAGGGGCAGATACGCAGTATTTT. It specifies CSARPAGGADTQYF.

The J gene is TRBJ2-7, the V gene TRBV6-5; 9 bases are shared with TRBD1. V trimming: 0 bases; J trimming: 2 bases; junction bases outside the gene matches: 5. The CDR3 is made up of 16 amino acids. Germline V gives CDR1 MNHEY, CDR2 SVGAGI. CDR3 DNA: TGTGCCAGCAGTTACTCATGGACAGGGGATACCTACGAGCAGTACTTC. Its translation: CASSYSWTGDTYEQYF.

Of note for this clonotype: This may be a read error, as it is one base from a much larger clone. Here the CDR3 omits its conserved ending phenylalanine or tryptophan, so a read error is the likely source. This chain connects TRBV12-3 or TRBV12-4 to TRBJ2-1; 7 positions match TRBD1. The V and J ends lost 7 bases and 2 bases, in that order; junction bases with no gene match: 8. CDR3 length: 15 amino acids. CDR3 sequence (DNA): TGTGCCAGCACCGAGGGGGACAGCCCCTACAATGAGCAGTTCTCC. Amino acids: CASTEGDSPYNEQFS.

The gene calls are TRBV5-8 and TRBJ2-7; D may be TRBD2 (5 bases). V was trimmed by 0 bases and J by 4 bases, leaving 11 bases between them. Germline V gene sequence: CDR1 SGHTS, CDR2 YDEGEE. The CDR3 runs to 14 residues. The CDR3 sequence: CASSLADSRYEQYF. CDR3 in DNA: TGTGCCAGCAGCTTGGCGGACTCGCGATACGAGCAGTACTTC.

In this sample, this clonotype turned up many times. The chain couples TRBV12-3 or TRBV12-4 to TRBJ2-1, with TRBD2 identical over 12 bases. The CDR3 has 15 amino acids. Trimming at V came to 4 bases and at J to 7 bases, leaving 5 bases not matched to a gene. The CDR3 loop is CASSSRLAGVNEQFF. The CDR3 DNA is TGTGCCAGCAGTTCCAGACTAGCGGGAGTTAATGAGCAGTTCTTC.

This clonotype came up many times. The genes are TRBV27 and TRBJ1-5; D call uncertain. V was trimmed by 2 bases and J by 3 bases, leaving 20 bases between them. This CDR3 has 18 residues. From germline, CDR1 is MNHEY and CDR2 SMNVEV (reference sequence). The CDR3 here is CASSLRPGPSSHNQPQHF. The CDR3 DNA reads as TGTGCCAGCAGTTTAAGGCCAGGCCCGAGCTCCCACAATCAGCCCCAGCATTTT.

This clonotype was counted only a few times. The gene calls are TRBV9 and TRBJ2-2; TRBD2 aligns across 10 bases. Germline-derived CDR1 and CDR2 are SGDLS and YYNGEE. The trim removed 1 base at V and 3 bases at J, leaving 6 bases unmatched. The length of the CDR3 is 17 residues. The CDR3 spells CASSVPSGSPDTGELFF. In nucleotides, the CDR3 is TGTGCCAGCAGCGTACCTAGCGGGAGTCCGGACACCGGGGAGCTGTTTTTT.

The gene calls are TRBV4-3 and TRBJ1-6, with 7 bases matching TRBD1. Germline V gene lookup returns CDR1 LGHNA and CDR2 YSLEER. CDR3 length: 16 amino acids. The ends lost 3 bases at V and 0 bases at J; junction bases unmatched: 2. This CDR3 reads CASSQDRSSYNSPLHF. The DNA of the CDR3 is TGCGCCAGCAGCCAGGACAGGAGCTCCTATAATTCACCCCTCCACTTT.

This clonotype was counted between two and nine times. The chain links TRBV28 to TRBJ1-4; D perhaps matches TRBD1 (6 bases). Germline CDR1 and CDR2: MDHEN and SYDVKM. Deletions cut 2 bases from V and 8 bases from J, with 9 bases between. CDR3 length equals 13 residues. CDR3 loop: CASSLIQGEKLFF. As DNA, the CDR3 is TGTGCCAGCAGTTTAATACAGGGCGAAAAACTGTTTTTT.

This clonotype was seen at least ten times. The chain has TRBV7-2 and TRBJ2-7, with a tentative D call TRBD1 (6 bases). Germline CDR1 and CDR2: SGHTA and FQGNSA. The CDR3 loop spans 13 amino acids. V was cut by 2 bases and J by 8 bases, with 13 bases left in between. The CDR3 region has the DNA TGTGCCAGCAGCTTAATTCGCCAGGGGAAGCAGTACTTC. This translates into CASSLIRQGKQYF.

This clonotype was seen only a few times. V usage is TRBV6-2 or TRBV6-3 and J usage is TRBJ2-1, with 10 bases fitting TRBD2. The CDR3 covers 14 residues. The ends lost 1 base at V and 9 bases at J; junction bases unmatched: 3. CDR1 MNHEY and CDR2 SVGEGT come from the germline V gene. The CDR3 coding sequence is TGTGCCAGCAGTTACTGGCTAGCGGGAGCTGAGCAGTTCTTC. This sequence encodes CASSYWLAGAEQFF.

This clonotype was seen only a few times. The chain carries TRBV7-2 and TRBJ2-7, with 8 bases fitting TRBD1. This CDR3 region has 16 residues. V gave up 2 bases and J gave up 0 bases; unmatched junction bases: 6. Per germline, CDR1 SGHTA and CDR2 FQGNSA. The CDR3 region has the DNA TGTGCCAGCAGCTTACCAGGGACAGGCACCTCCTACGAGCAGTACTTC. This codes for CASSLPGTGTSYEQYF.

This clonotype was seen many times. This chain links TRBV4-1 with TRBJ2-7; 7 bases match TRBD2. Germline CDR1 reads MGHRA; CDR2 reads YSYEKL. CDR3 size: 15 residues. V gave up 1 base and J gave up 3 bases; unmatched junction bases: 6. CDR3 residues: CASSQGSGGGYEQYF. The DNA for the CDR3 is TGCGCCAGCAGCCAAGGGTCGGGCGGGGGCTACGAGCAGTACTTC.

This clonotype was detected ten times or more. This chain links TRBV5-1 with TRBJ1-4, with D hard to call. There are 14 residues in the CDR3. Germline V CDR1 and CDR2: SGHRS, YFSETQ. Trimming took 5 bases from V and 7 from J, leaving 15 bases between them. The chain's CDR3 is CASRASAPSEKLFF. The DNA for the CDR3 is TGCGCCAGCAGAGCGTCGGCACCTTCTGAAAAACTGTTTTTT.

Points on this clonotype: A read error may produce the germline difference seen at one junction end. The chain has TRBV7-6 and TRBJ2-3; 7 bases align to TRBD2. This CDR3 region has 11 residues. Germline V gene lookup returns CDR1 SGHVS and CDR2 FNYEAQ. The CDR3 is CASSGTSRQYF. CDR3 nucleotide sequence: TGTGCTAGCAGCGGGACTTCGAGGCAGTATTTT.

This clonotype was seen repeatedly, ten times or more. This sequence joins TRBV29-1 and TRBJ2-7; 9 nucleotides match TRBD2. Per germline, CDR1 SQVTM and CDR2 ANQGSEA. With V trimmed by 6 bases and J by 0 bases, 9 bases remained unmatched. This CDR3 has 15 amino acids. CDR3 in amino acids: CSVILTSGSSYEQYF. The CDR3 bases are TGCAGCGTCATCCTGACTAGCGGAAGCTCCTACGAGCAGTACTTC.

This clonotype was seen ten or more times. The chain combines TRBV4-3 with TRBJ2-7; 8 positions match TRBD2. This CDR3 region has 18 residues. After removal of 0 bases from V and 3 bases from J, the junction contained 13 bases not matched to a gene. From germline, CDR1 is LGHNA and CDR2 YSLEER. The DNA for the CDR3 is TGCGCCAGCAGCCAAGATCTTGGTAGCGGGACCCCTCTCTACGAGCAGTACTTC. Translating gives CASSQDLGSGTPLYEQYF.

This clonotype was counted many times. The V gene is TRBV20-1, the J gene TRBJ2-7; TRBD1 agrees at 8 bases. The CDR3 extends over 13 amino acids. V gave up 0 bases and J gave up 6 bases; unmatched junction bases: 4. Germline lookup yields CDR1 DFQATT and CDR2 SNEGSKA (reference sequence). This CDR3 reads CSARDPGGVEQYF. In DNA form, the CDR3 reads TGCAGTGCTAGAGACCCAGGGGGCGTCGAGCAGTACTTC.

This clonotype was recorded at least ten times. The V call is TRBV5-5, the J call TRBJ2-3; 12 bases map to TRBD2. CDR1 SGHKS and CDR2 YYEKEE come from the germline V gene (reference sequence). This CDR3 comprises 17 residues. J gave up 5 bases and V 1 base, and 8 bases lay outside the gene matches. CDR3 DNA: TGTGCCAGCAGCTTGTCTAGCGGGAGGGCCGGAGAAGATACGCAGTATTTT. Translated, it gives CASSLSSGRAGEDTQYF.

About this clonotype itself: The junction and the germline gene differ at one end; a read error may be behind it. V gene TRBV14 combines with J gene TRBJ2-7; 7 bases agree with TRBD2. The CDR3 runs to 14 residues. Per the germline V gene, CDR1 is SGHDN and CDR2 is FVKESK. The CDR3: CASSQALREGKQHF. In DNA, the CDR3 is TGTGCCAGCAGCCAAGCCCTCAGGGAGGGAAAGCAGCACTTC.

This clonotype was found many times. This rearrangement joins TRBV29-1 to TRBJ2-2, with D possibly being TRBD2 (5 bases). Germline CDR1 and CDR2: SQVTM and ANQGSEA. V gave up 1 base and J gave up 2 bases, with 11 bases separating them. The CDR3 length is 15 residues. The CDR3, as DNA: TGCAGCGTTGAAGTTTCCGGGATAAACACCGGGGAGCTGTTTTTT. It encodes CSVEVSGINTGELFF.

In its sample, this clonotype was seen once. V and J are TRBV5-1 and TRBJ2-7; D is perhaps TRBD1 (5 bases). V lost 2 bases, J lost 5 bases, and 8 bases lay in between. Germline V gene sequence: CDR1 SGHRS, CDR2 YFSETQ. This CDR3 spans 12 amino acids. The CDR3 spells CASSLGEHEQYF. Here the CDR3 DNA reads TGCGCCAGCAGCTTAGGGGAACACGAGCAGTACTTC. Using reference TRBV5-1 and TRBJ2-7 for the parts outside the CDR3, the full variable domain is KAGVTQTPRYLIKTRGQQVTLSCSPISGHRSVSWYQQTPGQGLQFLFEYFSETQRNKGNFPGRFSGRQFSNSRSEMNVSTLELGDSALYLCASSLGEHEQYFGPGTRLTVT.